The 22 T cell receptor beta chains below all came from one sample that was sequenced in a study of blood T cell repertoires in COVID-19. Profiling relied on immunoSEQ multiplex PCR, and the TCRdb table lists in-frame clones only, not all of them. The table shows about 180,000 clones, with approximately 85% occurring only once. What was sequenced was peripheral blood. These receptors all come from a human donor with active or convalescent COVID-19. The donor label of this sample is uncertain.

This chain connects TRBV5-1 to TRBJ2-7; D is unresolved. Trimming took 5 bases from V and 0 from J, leaving 12 bases between them. Germline CDR1 is SGHRS and CDR2 is YFSETQ. The CDR3 sequence is 14 residues long. CDR3 DNA: TGCGCCAGCAGTCGACAAGCCGGCTCCTACGAGCAGTACTTC. It specifies CASSRQAGSYEQYF.

This clone has only a few counts. The chain employs TRBV7-9 and TRBJ2-2; 8 nucleotides line up with TRBD1. Trimming at V came to 8 bases and at J to 4 bases, leaving 3 bases not matched to a gene. From germline, CDR1 is SEHNR and CDR2 FQNEAQ (reference sequence). This CDR3 comprises 13 residues. The CDR3 DNA sequence: TGTGCCAGCGCTACAGGGGGCACCGGGGAGCTGTTTTTT. It yields the protein CASATGGTGELFF.

The CDR3 here is CAISDGAGEETQYF. In DNA form, the CDR3 reads TGTGCCATCAGTGATGGGGCAGGAGAAGAGACCCAGTACTTC. The rearrangement links TRBV10-3 to TRBJ2-5; D possibly corresponds to TRBD1 (5 bases). This CDR3 is 14 amino acids long. Germline loops: CDR1 ENHRY, CDR2 SYGVKD. V lost 3 bases and J 3 bases, leaving 11 bases between the germline ends.

The CDR3 nucleotides are TGTGCCAGCCTTCCGCGGACTAGCGGGGGGGCGGGGGAGACCCAGTACTTC. It yields the protein CASLPRTSGGAGETQYF. V and J are TRBV7-2 and TRBJ2-5, with 15 bases that match TRBD2. Germline CDR1 and CDR2: SGHTA and FQGNSA. The CDR3 loop spans 17 amino acids. J was trimmed by 5 bases and V by 8 bases; bases with no gene match: 12. Using reference TRBV7-2 and TRBJ2-5 for the parts outside the CDR3, the full variable domain is GAGVSQSPSNKVTEKGKDVELRCDPISGHTALYWYRQSLGQGLEFLIYFQGNSAPDKSGLPSDRFSAERTGGSVSTLTIQRTQQEDSAVYLCASLPRTSGGAGETQYFGPGTRLLVL.

The rearrangement joins TRBV19 to TRBJ2-7, with TRBD1 identical over 7 bases. V was clipped by 5 bases and J by 1 base; unmatched bases: 14. The CDR3 runs to 17 residues. Germline V CDR1 and CDR2: LNHDA, SQIVND (reference sequence). The CDR3 spells CASSATFVRDRSYEQYF. As DNA, the CDR3 is TGTGCCAGTAGTGCAACCTTCGTCCGGGACAGATCCTACGAGCAGTACTTC.

V gene TRBV13 combines with J gene TRBJ2-1, with TRBD2 matching 9 bases. CDR1 and CDR2 (germline): PRHDT, FYEKMQ (reference sequence). This CDR3 contains 16 residues. V trimming: 2 bases; J trimming: 6 bases; junction bases outside the gene matches: 8. CDR3 loop: CASSLRRTSDSNEQFF. CDR3 sequence (DNA): TGTGCCAGCAGCTTAAGGCGGACTAGCGATTCCAATGAGCAGTTCTTC.

This chain links TRBV27 with TRBJ2-5, with D possibly TRBD2 on 5 matching bases. Germline loops: CDR1 MNHEY, CDR2 SMNVEV (reference sequence). V was clipped by 5 bases and J by 1 base, with 11 bases between them. The CDR3 has 14 amino acids. The CDR3 sequence is CASSLSGFQETQYF. The CDR3 region has the DNA TGTGCCAGCAGTCTGAGCGGTTTCCAAGAGACCCAGTACTTC.

This chain uses TRBV28 with TRBJ2-2, with a weak D call TRBD1 (5 bases). The CDR3 covers 13 residues. Looked up from germline, CDR1 is MDHEN and CDR2 is SYDVKM. V lost 8 bases and J 1 base, leaving 8 bases between the germline ends. The CDR3 here is CASCDRNTGELFF. CDR3 coding DNA: TGTGCCAGCTGTGACAGGAACACCGGGGAGCTGTTTTTT.

V gene TRBV9 combines with J gene TRBJ2-5, with D perhaps matching TRBD2 (6 bases). The CDR3 runs 14 residues. Trimming took 1 base from V and 5 from J, leaving 12 bases between them. CDR1 is SGDLS and CDR2 is YYNGEE in the germline V gene. CDR3 coding DNA: TGTGCCAGCAGCGTAAACCTAGCGTTTGAGACCCAGTACTTC. As protein: CASSVNLAFETQYF. Together with reference TRBV9 and TRBJ2-5, the CDR3 gives the full variable domain: DSGVTQTPKHLITATGQRVTLRCSPRSGDLSVYWYQQSLDQGLQFLIQYYNGEERAKGNILERFSAQQFPDLHSELNLSSLELGDSALYFCASSVNLAFETQYFGPGTRLLVL.

The chain combines TRBV11-2 with TRBJ1-2; D is perhaps TRBD1 (5 bases). The germline gives CDR1 SGHAT, CDR2 FQNNGV. CDR3 length equals 14 residues. V was shortened by 4 bases and J by 4 bases, with 13 bases between the two germline ends. For the CDR3, the DNA is TGTGCCAGCAGCTCCGAAAGACAGCTCTATGGCTACACCTTC. This codes for CASSSERQLYGYTF.

In its sample, this clone was seen a few times. The J gene is TRBJ2-7, the V gene TRBV27; possible D gene TRBD1, 6 bases. This CDR3 comprises 13 residues. Per the germline V gene, CDR1 is MNHEY and CDR2 is SMNVEV (reference sequence). The V and J ends lost 4 bases and 2 bases respectively, with 9 bases between them. As DNA, the CDR3 is TGTGCCAGCAGTTCAGGGGCGACCTACGAGCAGTACTTC. Amino acids: CASSSGATYEQYF.

In its sample, this clone was seen once. The chain carries TRBV7-2 and TRBJ2-5; 13 bases match TRBD2. V lost 1 base and J lost 5; bases outside the gene matches: 7. The CDR3 runs 17 residues. Per germline, CDR1 SGHTA and CDR2 FQGNSA. The CDR3 DNA sequence: TGTGCCAGCAGCTTAGTTGGGACTAGCGGGGTGTGGGAGACCCAGTACTTC. Protein sequence: CASSLVGTSGVWETQYF.

The V gene is TRBV7-2, the J gene TRBJ1-2; TRBD1 matches 11 bases. V was clipped by 5 bases and J by 6 bases; unmatched bases: 5. Germline lookup yields CDR1 SGHTA and CDR2 FQGNSA. This CDR3 is built from 14 residues. CDR3 nucleotides: TGTGCCAGCAGCGCCGGGACAGGGGGGAATGGCTACACCTTC. Amino acid sequence: CASSAGTGGNGYTF.

The J gene is TRBJ2-7, the V gene TRBV7-2, with 7 bases identical to TRBD2. Trimming removed 5 bases from V and 4 bases from J; junction bases left unmatched: 8. This CDR3 has 14 amino acids. The germline V gene has CDR1 SGHTA and CDR2 FQGNSA. CDR3 protein: CASSPGLGKYEQYF. CDR3 DNA: TGTGCCAGCAGCCCCGGACTAGGTAAATACGAGCAGTACTTC.

J is TRBJ2-3 and V is TRBV2; D is ambiguous. The CDR3 is 12 amino acids. V lost 6 bases to trimming and J lost 7 bases, with 11 bases between them. CDR1 and CDR2 (germline): SNHLY, FYNNEI. Here the CDR3 DNA reads TGTGCCAGCAGCCTGACATTATATACGCAGTATTTT. This gives the protein CASSLTLYTQYF.

The V and J genes are TRBV2 and TRBJ1-5, with a tentative D call TRBD1 (5 bases). CDR1 and CDR2 (germline): SNHLY, FYNNEI. V was pared by 8 bases and J by 6 bases, with 14 bases between. This CDR3 comprises 13 residues. DNA of the CDR3: TGTGCCAGCTCTCCGGGGGTCGGTCAGCCCCAGCATTTT. Its protein product is CASSPGVGQPQHF.

This rearrangement joins TRBV30 to TRBJ1-2, with 8 bases fitting TRBD1. Trimming at V came to 2 bases and at J to 6 bases, leaving 5 bases not matched to a gene. CDR3 length equals 13 residues. Germline-derived CDR1 and CDR2 are GTSNPN and SVGIG (reference sequence). The CDR3 reads CAWSKARGHGYTF. CDR3 DNA sequence: TGTGCCTGGAGTAAAGCCAGGGGGCATGGCTACACCTTC.

The chain has TRBV12-5 and TRBJ2-1; D gene ambiguous. Germline V gene sequence: CDR1 LGHNT, CDR2 FRNRAP. V lost 2 bases and J 0 bases, leaving 8 bases between the germline ends. The CDR3 is 15 amino acids. The CDR3 spells CASGLWARSYNEQFF. In nucleotides, the CDR3 is TGTGCTAGTGGTTTGTGGGCCCGCTCCTACAATGAGCAGTTCTTC. Filled out from reference TRBV12-5 and TRBJ2-1, the complete variable domain reads DARVTQTPRHKVTEMGQEVTMRCQPILGHNTVFWYRQTMMQGLELLAYFRNRAPLDDSGMPKDRFSAEMPDATLATLKIQPSEPRDSAVYFCASGLWARSYNEQFFGPGTRLTVL.

The chain couples TRBV6-5 to TRBJ2-5; 10 bases agree with TRBD2. The V gene end was trimmed by 11 bases and the J gene end by 0 bases; junction bases not matched to a gene: 3. Germline CDR1 reads MNHEY; CDR2 reads SVGAGI. The CDR3 consists of 13 residues. This CDR3 reads CAGTSGNQETQYF. The CDR3 bases are TGTGCCGGAACTAGCGGGAACCAAGAGACCCAGTACTTC.

The chain employs TRBV4-2 and TRBJ1-3; D is ambiguous. This CDR3 region has 16 residues. V dropped 4 bases and J dropped 0 bases, with 13 bases sitting between them. Per germline, CDR1 LGHNA and CDR2 YNFKEQ. The CDR3 nucleotides read TGTGCCAGCAGCCGTGGGAGCTTAACCTCTGGAAACACCATATATTTT. It translates to CASSRGSLTSGNTIYF.

This chain connects TRBV19 to TRBJ2-7; D is possibly TRBD2 (6 bases). Germline loops: CDR1 LNHDA, CDR2 SQIVND (reference sequence). The CDR3 totals 11 residues. V lost 9 bases, J lost 4 bases, and 10 bases lay in between. The CDR3 DNA sequence: TGTGCCAGCGGGAGTGGTTACGAGCAGTACTTC. Its protein product is CASGSGYEQYF.

This clone was detected once. The gene calls are TRBV6-5 and TRBJ2-1; D call uncertain. Per germline, CDR1 MNHEY and CDR2 SVGAGI. This CDR3 has 13 residues. V dropped 2 bases and J dropped 7 bases, with 9 bases sitting between them. The CDR3 DNA is TGTGCCAGCAGTTACGGTCCCCTAAATGAGCAGTTCTTC. Translating it yields CASSYGPLNEQFF.